The 26 T cell receptor beta chains in this list originate from one sample, sequenced in a study of T cells expressing NK-cell markers. No DNA is given; TCRdb re-called the 5' RACE reads and lists each CDR3 protein once. The sample has some 460,000 distinct CDR3 sequences. The sequenced sample was blood T cells: a sorted CD56 or NKG2C T cell subset, CD4+ or CD8+ T cells, or bulk PBMC T cells (not recorded which). These receptors all come from a woman in her forties or fifties in good health.

V usage is TRBV12-3 or TRBV12-4 and J usage is TRBJ2-3. The CDR3 has 12 residues. The CDR3 reads CASSYTSDTQYF.

This rearrangement joins TRBV4-1 to TRBJ2-3. The V gene's germline CDR1 is MGHRA and CDR2 YSYEKL. The CDR3 spans 12 residues. CDR3 region: CASNQGPDTQYF.

The chain is built from TRBV5-1 and TRBJ2-1; TCRdb's D gene call, TRBD1, goes unchecked for lack of DNA. From germline, CDR1 is SGHRS and CDR2 YFSETQ. This CDR3 has 15 residues. CDR3 region: CASSSDRAGYNEQFF.

V and J are TRBV12-3 or TRBV12-4 and TRBJ2-5; the TRBD2 assignment by TCRdb is unverifiable without DNA. The CDR3 has 14 amino acids. CDR3 residues: CASTSGRNSETQYF.

CDR3 sequence: CASTPGRKETQYF. The chain has TRBV7-2 and TRBJ2-5; TCRdb picks TRBD1, but there is no DNA to check that call. This CDR3 comprises 13 residues. From germline, CDR1 is SGHTA and CDR2 FQGNSA.

Here the CDR3 reads CASSLDRVGETQYF. The chain joins TRBV7-8 to TRBJ2-5; TCRdb's assignment of TRBD1 cannot be checked, as there is no DNA. In germline, CDR1 is SGHVS, CDR2 FQNEAQ. The CDR3 runs 14 residues.

This chain links TRBV5-1 with TRBJ2-3. Germline V lookup: CDR1 SGHRS, CDR2 YFSETQ. The CDR3 sequence is 13 residues long. CDR3 in amino acids: CASSFPTQDTQYF.

The chain carries TRBV29-1 and TRBJ2-3; TCRdb's D call of TRBD2 is untestable without DNA. This CDR3 comprises 14 residues. Germline lookup yields CDR1 SQVTM and CDR2 ANQGSEA. The CDR3 is CSVDIAGIQGTQYF.

The rearrangement joins TRBV20-1 to TRBJ2-5. Germline assignment: CDR1 DFQATT and CDR2 SNEGSKA (reference sequence). This CDR3 contains 15 residues. CDR3 residues: CSARDPTGYQETQYF.

The V call is TRBV11-1, the J call TRBJ2-1; TCRdb returns TRBD1, unconfirmable since there is no DNA. Germline CDR1 is SGHAT and CDR2 is FQDESV (reference sequence). This CDR3 comprises 13 residues. CDR3 residues: CASGTPSYNEQFF.

The CDR3 reads CASSPWGRDTQYF. This rearrangement joins TRBV5-4 to TRBJ2-3. The CDR3 has 13 amino acids. CDR1 is SGHNT, CDR2 YYREEE, per germline (reference sequence).

The genes are TRBV20-1 and TRBJ2-2; checking the TCRdb D call of TRBD1 is not possible without DNA. CDR3 size: 15 residues. From germline, CDR1 is DFQATT and CDR2 SNEGSKA (reference sequence). Here the CDR3 reads CSANRDPGVTGELFF.

The chain couples TRBV3-1 to TRBJ1-6. Germline V CDR1 and CDR2: LGHDT, YNNKEL (reference sequence). The CDR3 totals 14 residues. The CDR3 loop is CASREAGLGSPLHF.

V is TRBV15 and J is TRBJ2-2; with no DNA, the TCRdb D assignment of TRBD2 cannot be verified. The V gene's germline CDR1 is LNHNV and CDR2 YYDKDF (reference sequence). This CDR3 is built from 16 residues. The CDR3 loop reads CATSRDRLAGRGELFF.

This sequence joins TRBV7-6 and TRBJ2-7; TCRdb's D call, TRBD2, is unchecked because there is no DNA. The length of the CDR3 is 16 residues. CDR1 and CDR2 from the germline V gene are SGHVS and FNYEAQ. The CDR3 sequence: CASSLLTSGRINEQYF.

The chain links TRBV27 to TRBJ2-3; TCRdb names TRBD2, which stays unverified in the absence of DNA. From germline, CDR1 is MNHEY and CDR2 SMNVEV (reference sequence). The CDR3 runs 15 residues. CDR3 loop: CASSSPEGSTDTQYF.

This sequence joins TRBV11-2 and TRBJ2-3; the D gene TCRdb calls, TRBD2, cannot be checked with no DNA. The CDR3 totals 15 residues. Germline CDR1 reads SGHAT; CDR2 reads FQNNGV. The CDR3: CASKPNGGGTDTQYF.

The rearrangement uses TRBV12-5 and TRBJ2-3; absent DNA, TCRdb's TRBD2 call cannot be checked. This CDR3 region has 15 residues. Germline V gene lookup returns CDR1 LGHNT and CDR2 FRNRAP. CDR3 region: CASVRLAVSTDTQYF.

This chain connects TRBV5-1 to TRBJ2-2. Looked up from germline, CDR1 is SGHRS and CDR2 is YFSETQ. This CDR3 is built from 15 residues. The CDR3 sequence: CASSLDRGNTGELFF.

The rearrangement links TRBV4-1 to TRBJ2-3; there is no DNA to check the TCRdb D call of TRBD1. There are 16 residues in the CDR3. In germline, CDR1 is MGHRA, CDR2 YSYEKL. The CDR3 protein is CASSATGASPGDTQYF.

The chain couples TRBV5-1 to TRBJ2-7; lacking DNA, the TRBD2 call made by TCRdb goes unchecked. Germline lookup yields CDR1 SGHRS and CDR2 YFSETQ. CDR3 length equals 14 residues. Here the CDR3 reads CASSFLAVEGEQYF.

This chain links TRBV20-1 with TRBJ2-2; as DNA is missing, the TRBD1 call by TCRdb cannot be tested. Germline values: CDR1 DFQATT, CDR2 SNEGSKA (reference sequence). The CDR3 contains 16 residues. CDR3 region: CSAREDLGHPSGELFF.

This sequence joins TRBV25-1 and TRBJ2-6; TCRdb lists TRBD1, though no DNA is available to test this call. The V gene's germline CDR1 is MGHDK and CDR2 SYGVNS. The CDR3 consists of 17 residues. The chain's CDR3 is CASSLTGGPSGANVLTF.

The chain carries TRBV27 and TRBJ2-2; with no DNA, the TCRdb D assignment of TRBD1 cannot be verified. Germline-derived CDR1 and CDR2 are MNHEY and SMNVEV (reference sequence). CDR3 length: 18 amino acids. CDR3 sequence reads: CASSLRSQGGRWTGELFF.

V usage is TRBV6-1 and J usage is TRBJ1-5. The CDR3 consists of 16 residues. Germline-derived CDR1 and CDR2 are MNHNS and SASEGT. The CDR3 spells CASSEGGQFSNQPQHF.

The V gene is TRBV30, the J gene TRBJ2-5; the D call of TRBD2 rests on TCRdb alone, since no DNA is present to check it. Per the germline V gene, CDR1 is GTSNPN and CDR2 is SVGIG (reference sequence). This CDR3 spans 17 amino acids. The CDR3: CAWSVLASGRELETQYF.